This TCR beta chain was identified during a study of cytomegalovirus exposure and HLA in healthy donors. Study-wide results and caveats: In vitro, a few CMV-associated chains proved specific for CMV antigens.

The CDR3 has 13 amino acids. With V trimmed by 6 bases and J by 12 bases, 10 bases remained unmatched. Germline V gene sequence: CDR1 MNHNS, CDR2 SASEGT. Note on this clone: Its matching antigen is unknown.

Sequencing was performed with immunoSEQ multiplex PCR; in TCRdb, only in-frame clones are kept and a portion is missing. The sample carries 100,000 or so clones, approximately 81% recorded once. The specimen was PBMCs. The gene calls are TRBV6-1 and TRBJ2-1, with 8 bases identical to TRBD2. This TCR came from a man between 18 and 29 years old in good health and CMV-seropositive. This CDR3 is CASSLKPGLGQFF. The CDR3 bases are TGTGCCAGCAGCCTCAAACCGGGACTAGGGCAGTTCTTC.